A single sample is the source of the 27 T cell receptor beta chains below, sequenced in a study of T cells in Graves' hyperthyroidism and ophthalmopathy. Amplification of TCR beta CDR3 regions used RNA as the template. An initial round of RT-PCR targeting the TCR CDR3 relied on the HTBI primer set. One entry per CDR3 protein, called by TCRdb with MiXCR from the multiplex PCR reads. The table records around 350,000 distinct CDR3 sequences, 12% to 15% of them present only once. Sequencing input: blood. The origin of the receptors is a woman aged 60-75 years with Graves' ophthalmopathy.

This clonotype was counted ten times or more. This chain connects TRBV5-1 to TRBJ2-7; 8 nucleotides align to TRBD1. The V gene's germline CDR1 is SGHRS and CDR2 YFSETQ. The CDR3 contains 16 residues. Trimming took 1 base from V and 5 from J; bases not matched to a gene: 11. In DNA, the CDR3 is TGCGCCAGCAGCTTGAGTTGGGGACAGGTGGGCCACGAGCAGTACTTC. Translated: CASSLSWGQVGHEQYF.

The V call is TRBV7-6, the J call TRBJ2-3, with D possibly matching TRBD1 (9 bases). Per the germline V gene, CDR1 is SGHVS and CDR2 is FNYEAQ. Trimming pared 2 bases from V and 3 bases from J, leaving 18 bases between. The length of the CDR3 is 17 residues. The CDR3 here is CASSLQRGTGYTDTQYF. The CDR3 nucleotides are TGTGCCAGCAGCTTACAGCGGGGGACAGGGTATACAGATACGCAGTATTTT.

This clonotype was found a few times. The rearrangement joins TRBV20-1 to TRBJ2-1, with 8 nucleotides matching TRBD2. This CDR3 is built from 16 residues. J gave up 2 bases and V 1 base, and 7 bases lay outside the gene matches. Germline values: CDR1 DFQATT, CDR2 SNEGSKA (reference sequence). CDR3 amino acids: CSARGRAGGPYNEQFF. CDR3 DNA: TGCAGTGCTAGAGGGCGCGCGGGAGGCCCCTACAATGAGCAGTTCTTC.

This clonotype was seen repeatedly, ten times or more. The CDR3 DNA sequence: TGTGCCAGCAGCTCTGCGACTAGCGGGTACAATGAGCAGTTCTTC. This translates into CASSSATSGYNEQFF. The chain links TRBV11-2 to TRBJ2-1; 10 positions agree with TRBD2. V trimming: 4 bases; J trimming: 4 bases; junction bases outside the gene matches: 4. The CDR3 runs 15 residues. CDR1 and CDR2 from the germline V gene are SGHAT and FQNNGV.

V and J are TRBV7-9 and TRBJ2-3; TRBD2 matches at 13 bases. There are 13 residues in the CDR3. Unmatched junction bases numbered 4, after V lost 8 bases and J lost 8 bases. Looked up from germline, CDR1 is SEHNR and CDR2 is FQNEAQ (reference sequence). CDR3 in DNA: TGTGCCAGCGGACTAGCGGGAGTAGGTACGCAGTATTTT. It codes for CASGLAGVGTQYF.

This clonotype showed up just a few times. The chain links TRBV11-2 to TRBJ2-1; 14 bases fit TRBD2. Losses at the gene ends were 4 bases for V and 8 bases for J; bases not matched to a gene: 16. The CDR3 spans 19 residues. Looked up from germline, CDR1 is SGHAT and CDR2 is FQNNGV. The CDR3 nucleotides read TGTGCCAGCAGCTCCTTAAGAGGGAGACTAGCGGGAGGGCCCTATGAGCAGTTCTTC. It encodes CASSSLRGRLAGGPYEQFF.

As concerns this clonotype: Likely a read error: the CDR3 ends without its conserved phenylalanine or tryptophan. The CDR3 DNA reads as TGTGCCAGCAGCTTATTACAGGGACGGCTCACCGGGGAGCTGTTTTCT. Translation gives CASSLLQGRLTGELFS. This chain uses TRBV7-8 with TRBJ2-2; a weak D match, TRBD1 (6 bases). In germline, CDR1 is SGHVS, CDR2 FQNEAQ. The CDR3 is made up of 16 amino acids. V was pared by 2 bases and J by 4 bases, with 14 bases between.

The rearrangement links TRBV9 to TRBJ2-2; TRBD1 or TRBD2 may be the D gene (6 bases each). Germline V gene sequence: CDR1 SGDLS, CDR2 YYNGEE. V dropped 5 bases and J dropped 2 bases, with 10 bases sitting between them. The CDR3 has 14 amino acids. The CDR3 DNA reads as TGTGCCAGCAGAGGGGGACTTAACACCGGGGAGCTGTTTTTT. Translating gives CASRGGLNTGELFF.

This clonotype was detected only a few times. The chain joins TRBV6-5 to TRBJ2-3, with D perhaps matching TRBD1 or TRBD2 (5 bases each). The CDR3 spans 17 residues. Germline assignment: CDR1 MNHEY and CDR2 SVGAGI. V was clipped by 6 bases and J by 10 bases, with 29 bases between them. The CDR3 spells CASSSSWTPSGGVAQYF. CDR3 DNA: TGTGCCAGCAGCTCCTCCTGGACACCCTCAGGAGGTGTGGCGCAGTATTTT.

This chain connects TRBV29-1 to TRBJ2-3; D remains ambiguous. Between the trimmed V and J ends, which lost 4 bases and 2 bases, there was a span of 10 bases. Germline loops: CDR1 SQVTM, CDR2 ANQGSEA. CDR3 length: 13 residues. The CDR3 protein is CSVGGILTDTQYF. For the CDR3, the DNA is TGCAGCGTTGGGGGAATTCTCACAGATACGCAGTATTTT.

This clonotype showed up many times. The V call is TRBV28, the J call TRBJ1-1; 10 positions match TRBD1. CDR1 is MDHEN, CDR2 SYDVKM, per germline. CDR3 size: 17 residues. Losses at the gene ends were 2 bases for V and 2 bases for J; bases not matched to a gene: 8. The CDR3 spells CASSLRDRGGENTEAFF. The CDR3 DNA sequence: TGTGCCAGCAGTTTACGGGACAGGGGAGGTGAAAACACTGAAGCTTTCTTT.

The rearrangement joins TRBV25-1 to TRBJ2-5; 9 bases align to TRBD2. V was clipped by 1 base and J by 8 bases; unmatched bases: 5. The CDR3 covers 14 residues. The V gene's germline CDR1 is MGHDK and CDR2 SYGVNS. The chain's CDR3 is CASSESSLAGTQYF. The CDR3 nucleotides read TGTGCCAGCAGTGAATCATCCCTAGCGGGAACCCAGTACTTC.

V usage is TRBV6-1 and J usage is TRBJ2-7, with a weak D call TRBD2 (7 bases). This CDR3 has 15 amino acids. Trimming removed 7 bases from V and 3 bases from J, with 19 bases in between. CDR1 is MNHNS, CDR2 SASEGT, per germline. CDR3 coding DNA: TGTGCCAGCAAGGAGGGGGGGGCGCCCATCTACGAGCAGTACTTC. Its translation is CASKEGGAPIYEQYF.

The sample holds many counts of this clonotype. The chain uses TRBV5-1 and TRBJ2-2, with unresolved D. V was pared by 4 bases and J by 6 bases, with 16 bases between. Germline V gene data show CDR1 as SGHRS and CDR2 as YFSETQ. The CDR3 is 15 residues long. CDR3: CASSPGRVSPGELFF. The CDR3 DNA follows: TGCGCCAGCAGCCCAGGCCGGGTCTCACCCGGGGAGCTGTTTTTT.

This rearrangement joins TRBV6-5 to TRBJ1-6; no clear D gene. The length of the CDR3 is 15 residues. CDR1 MNHEY and CDR2 SVGAGI come from the germline V gene. Trimming took off 2 bases at V and 6 bases at J, with 11 bases between the two ends. Here the CDR3 reads CASSYVGFPNSPLHF. DNA for the CDR3: TGTGCCAGCAGTTACGTGGGGTTTCCTAATTCACCCCTCCACTTT.

This clonotype appeared many times. This rearrangement joins TRBV10-3 to TRBJ2-3, with D possibly matching TRBD1 (7 bases). This CDR3 contains 14 residues. CDR1 and CDR2 from the germline V gene are ENHRY and SYGVKD. The ends were cut back, 4 bases at V and 9 bases at J, with 17 bases in the middle. The CDR3 DNA reads TGTGCCATCAGTGGCAGGACAGGACGGGGGACGCAGTATTTT. This gives the protein CAISGRTGRGTQYF.

In this sample, this clonotype turned up a few times. CDR3 residues: CASSELGTSTDTQYF. CDR3 sequence (DNA): TGTGCCAGCAGTGAATTAGGGACCAGCACAGATACGCAGTATTTT. The J gene is TRBJ2-3, the V gene TRBV6-1; D tentatively reads TRBD1 or TRBD2 (5 bases each). V was pared by 2 bases and J by 0 bases, with 9 bases between. There are 15 residues in the CDR3. From germline, CDR1 is MNHNS and CDR2 SASEGT.

This clonotype was detected ten times or more. The chain combines TRBV30 with TRBJ2-1, with D possibly matching TRBD1 (6 bases). This CDR3 comprises 11 residues. Germline CDR1 GTSNPN, CDR2 SVGIG (reference sequence). V was shortened by 2 bases and J by 9 bases, with 8 bases between the two germline ends. The DNA of the CDR3 is TGTGCCTGGAGTCAGGGGAGTGAGCAGTTCTTC. The encoded protein is CAWSQGSEQFF.

The V and J genes are TRBV15 and TRBJ1-6, with 11 bases lining up with TRBD1. Germline trimming cut 4 bases from V and 16 bases from J; bases unmatched to any gene: 15. Germline CDR1 reads LNHNV; CDR2 reads YYDKDF (reference sequence). The CDR3 sequence is 16 residues long. CDR3 sequence: CATSIQRRDRGVALHF. The DNA of the CDR3 is TGTGCCACCAGCATACAAAGGCGGGACAGGGGGGTTGCGCTCCACTTT.

This clonotype came up many times. The chain uses TRBV30 and TRBJ1-2; maybe TRBD1 (6 bases). Between the trimmed V and J ends, which lost 2 bases and 2 bases, there was a span of 9 bases. This CDR3 region has 13 residues. The germline CDR1 and CDR2 sequences are GTSNPN and SVGIG (reference sequence). The CDR3: CAWSPGDNYGYTF. In DNA form, the CDR3 reads TGTGCCTGGAGTCCAGGGGACAACTATGGCTACACCTTC.

This clonotype was observed at least ten times. The V call is TRBV5-8, the J call TRBJ2-7; 10 nucleotides line up with TRBD2. Germline V gene data show CDR1 as SGHTS and CDR2 as YDEGEE. The CDR3 spans 17 residues. Trimming removed 6 bases from V and 5 bases from J; junction bases left unmatched: 17. CDR3 in amino acids: CASIPLVGAGGPHEQYF. Written as DNA, the CDR3 is TGTGCCAGCATCCCTTTGGTGGGAGCGGGAGGGCCCCACGAGCAGTACTTC. The full variable domain, with the rest looked up from reference TRBV5-8 and TRBJ2-7, is EAGVTQSPTHLIKTRGQQATLRCSPISGHTSVYWYQQALGLGLQFLLWYDEGEERNRGNFPPRFSGRQFPNYSSELNVNALELEDSALYLCASIPLVGAGGPHEQYFGPGTRLTVT.

This clonotype was seen many times. The rearrangement uses TRBV3-1 and TRBJ2-5, with 8 bases identical to TRBD2. V lost 3 bases to trimming and J lost 2 bases; unmatched junction nucleotides: 2. The CDR3 has 14 amino acids. Germline V lookup: CDR1 LGHDT, CDR2 YNNKEL (reference sequence). The CDR3 region has the DNA TGTGCCAGCAGCCACGGGGGGGGACAAGAGACCCAGTACTTC. Translated, it gives CASSHGGGQETQYF.

The chain recombines TRBV7-3 with TRBJ2-1; 11 bases line up with TRBD2. CDR1 is SGHTA, CDR2 FQGTGA, per germline. This CDR3 is built from 16 residues. The trim removed 1 base at V and 7 bases at J, leaving 6 bases unmatched. CDR3 DNA: TGTGCCAGCAGCTTAAGCCTAGCGGGAGGTGTAAATGAGCAGTTCTTC. It encodes CASSLSLAGGVNEQFF. The full variable domain, its missing parts supplied by reference TRBV7-3 and TRBJ2-1, is GAGVSQTPSNKVTEKGKYVELRCDPISGHTALYWYRQSLGQGPEFLIYFQGTGAADDSGLPNDRFFAVRPEGSVSTLKIQRTERGDSAVYLCASSLSLAGGVNEQFFGPGTRLTVL.

This clonotype was detected many times. This chain uses TRBV6-1 with TRBJ2-2; perhaps TRBD2 as D (5 bases). Per germline, CDR1 MNHNS and CDR2 SASEGT. The V gene lost 0 bases and the J gene lost 3 bases, with 8 bases spanning the gap. This CDR3 has 15 amino acids. CDR3 nucleotide sequence: TGTGCCAGCAGTGAAGCGGACTCATACACCGGGGAGCTGTTTTTT. As protein: CASSEADSYTGELFF.

This clonotype was seen ten or more times. The chain combines TRBV12-3 or TRBV12-4 with TRBJ2-7, with 8 nucleotides matching TRBD2. CDR3 length equals 15 residues. J gave up 4 bases and V 5 bases, and 10 bases lay outside the gene matches. In DNA, the CDR3 is TGTGCCAGCAGTCAGTCCGGGACTAGTTGGTACGAGCAGTACTTC. Its protein is CASSQSGTSWYEQYF.

The chain uses TRBV6-1 and TRBJ2-4, with D uncertain. Germline CDR1 and CDR2: MNHNS and SASEGT. CDR3 length equals 15 residues. V was shortened by 5 bases and J by 9 bases, with 20 bases between the two germline ends. The CDR3 loop is CASSRGRLEGSIQYF. Written as DNA, the CDR3 is TGTGCCAGCAGTCGCGGAAGACTCGAAGGGTCCATTCAGTACTTC.

The sample holds a few counts of this clonotype. This chain links TRBV2 with TRBJ2-5; D possibly corresponds to TRBD2 (6 bases). The ends were cut back, 5 bases at V and 5 bases at J, with 15 bases in the middle. CDR3 length: 14 amino acids. Germline V CDR1 and CDR2: SNHLY, FYNNEI. CDR3 coding DNA: TGTGCCAGCAGTCGAGGGACTCTCCGGGAGACCCAGTACTTC. This codes for CASSRGTLRETQYF. Supplemented by reference TRBV2 and TRBJ2-5, the full variable domain reads EPEVTQTPSHQVTQMGQEVILRCVPISNHLYFYWYRQILGQKVEFLVSFYNNEISEKSEIFDDQFSVERPDGSNFTLKIRSTKLEDSAMYFCASSRGTLRETQYFGPGTRLLVL.